The following is a T cell receptor beta chain sequence with its context. Its specificity is not known. The data stem from a study of CD8 T cells in ankylosing spondylitis. Quantitative barcoded 5'-RACE was used to prepare TCR beta libraries. TCRdb itself ran the 5' RACE reads through MiXCR, one entry per CDR3 protein. The table has about 340,000 distinct CDR3 sequences, 20% to 25% seen once; the top ten hold around 13%. Points from the study as a whole: Significantly higher representation of disease-linked clones was reported for matched ankylosing spondylitis synovial fluid. Fewer than 10 highly homologous variants formed a TCR beta motif that appeared characteristic of ankylosing spondylitis blood. Before this, some motif variants had been reported in reactive arthritis synovial fluid and blood.

This sequence was found in a male donor with ankylosing spondylitis or in good health (not recorded which). The sample consisted of blood, either unsorted or a sorted T cell fraction (not recorded which).

The CDR3 nucleotides are TGTGCCACACAGGGACTCAATGAGCAGTTCTTC. Amino acid sequence: CATQGLNEQFF. This chain uses TRBV27 with TRBJ2-1; tentatively, D is TRBD1 or TRBD2 (6 bases each). This CDR3 is built from 11 residues. V was pared by 10 bases and J by 6 bases, with 10 bases between. The germline V gene has CDR1 MNHEY and CDR2 SMNVEV (reference sequence).